The 27 T cell receptor beta chains in this list originate from one sample, sequenced in a study of blood T cells in healthy people across ages (dated by TCRdb to between 2014 and 2017). The receptor library was made with 5' RACE. For sequencing, an Illumina HiSeq 2500 was employed. A second PCR of roughly 7 to 12 cycles was performed with a sample-barcoded 5' primer and a J-beta primer mix. Clones were called with MiXCR by TCRdb after fastp trimmed the public reads at Q25, and only in-frame beta chains were retained. Identical CDR3 proteins give one entry, which carries the most common genes and DNA. This sample gives about 650,000 distinct CDR3 sequences in total; roughly half of them show up just once. Roughly 14% of the sample belongs to the ten largest clones. The sequenced material came from blood. Receptors originate from a woman of 80 years or more in good health.

For this clonotype: This may stem from a read error, because a much larger clone lies one nucleotide away. This chain uses TRBV12-3 or TRBV12-4 with TRBJ2-1; D is undetermined. The CDR3 has 12 amino acids. Trimming pared 3 bases from V and 13 bases from J, leaving 13 bases between. In DNA form, the CDR3 reads TGTGCCAGCAGTTTGAGTGAGGAGACCCAGTTCTTC. Residues: CASSLSEETQFF.

The chain employs TRBV12-3 or TRBV12-4 and TRBJ1-2; D remains ambiguous. CDR3 size: 17 residues. The ends were cut back, 0 bases at V and 3 bases at J, with 17 bases in the middle. CDR3 sequence: CASSLALWAGPHYGYTF. The CDR3 region has the DNA TGTGCCAGCAGTTTAGCGCTCTGGGCAGGCCCACACTATGGCTACACCTTC.

This clonotype was seen a handful of times. This rearrangement joins TRBV5-1 to TRBJ2-1, with TRBD2 as a possible D gene (5 bases). The CDR3 is 13 amino acids. Germline V lookup: CDR1 SGHRS, CDR2 YFSETQ. The V end lost 1 base, the J end lost 6 bases, and 8 bases lay between the germline ends. In nucleotides, the CDR3 is TGCGCCAGCAGCTTGATAGAGGGCAATGAGCAGTTCTTC. It yields the protein CASSLIEGNEQFF.

The rearrangement joins TRBV7-8 to TRBJ2-1; maybe TRBD2 (6 bases). Germline loops: CDR1 SGHVS, CDR2 FQNEAQ. The CDR3 covers 15 residues. Deletions cut 5 bases from V and 3 bases from J, with 14 bases between. The CDR3 DNA is TGTGCCAGCAGCGGCCGGAGGGTCCTCTACAATGAGCAGTTCTTC. Its translation is CASSGRRVLYNEQFF. Variable domain in full (rest from reference TRBV7-8 and TRBJ2-1): GAGVSQSPRYKVAKRGQDVALRCDPISGHVSLFWYQQALGQGPEFLTYFQNEAQLDKSGLPSDRFFAERPEGSVSTLKIQRTQQEDSAVYLCASSGRRVLYNEQFFGPGTRLTVL.

The chain carries TRBV7-9 and TRBJ2-7; D not certain. The germline V gene has CDR1 SEHNR and CDR2 FQNEAQ (reference sequence). This CDR3 region has 16 residues. Trimming cost V 5 bases and J 2 bases, with 19 bases left between them. CDR3 region: CASSPGPAAQTYEQYF. The DNA for the CDR3 is TGTGCCAGCAGCCCGGGCCCGGCTGCCCAAACCTACGAGCAGTACTTC.

This chain joins TRBV5-1 and TRBJ2-1; 11 nucleotides line up with TRBD2. There are 16 residues in the CDR3. With 4 bases clipped from V and 4 bases from J, the junction kept 7 bases outside the gene matches. Looked up from germline, CDR1 is SGHRS and CDR2 is YFSETQ. CDR3 DNA sequence: TGCGCCAGCAGCCTCCGACTAGCGGGGCGATACAATGAGCAGTTCTTC. Its translation is CASSLRLAGRYNEQFF.

The chain links TRBV12-5 to TRBJ2-4; 8 bases line up with TRBD1. The last part of the DNA fits TRBJ2-7 better; the J call may be wrong. From germline, CDR1 is LGHNT and CDR2 FRNRAP. This CDR3 contains 13 residues. Written as DNA, the CDR3 is TGTGCTAGTGGGAGGACAGGGAAGGACGAGCAGTACTTC. Its translation: CASGRTGKDEQYF.

This sequence joins TRBV2 and TRBJ2-5; weak D call: TRBD1 (5 bases). The J call is in doubt because the DNA end fits TRBJ2-7 better. Germline CDR1 is SNHLY and CDR2 is FYNNEI. This CDR3 has 14 amino acids. CDR3 in DNA: TGTGCCAGCCTCCCAGGGCAACAGTTCCACGAGCAGTACTTC. Protein sequence: CASLPGQQFHEQYF.

V gene TRBV5-1 combines with J gene TRBJ2-2; D perhaps matches TRBD2 (6 bases). Germline lookup yields CDR1 SGHRS and CDR2 YFSETQ. V gave up 5 bases and J gave up 5 bases, with 19 bases separating them. There are 16 residues in the CDR3. Written as DNA, the CDR3 is TGCGCCAGCAGGCCACACGCGGAGGGAGGAACCGGGGAGCTGTTTTTT. Translated: CASRPHAEGGTGELFF.

The J gene is TRBJ2-5, the V gene TRBV5-1, with D perhaps TRBD2 (6 bases). Germline CDR1 is SGHRS and CDR2 is YFSETQ. This CDR3 is built from 14 residues. The ends were cut back, 2 bases at V and 2 bases at J, with 10 bases in the middle. The CDR3 nucleotides are TGCGCCAGCAGCTTTAAGGGAGGACAAGAGACCCAGTACTTC. As protein: CASSFKGGQETQYF.

The chain links TRBV5-1 to TRBJ2-5, with D unresolved. Germline V gene sequence: CDR1 SGHRS, CDR2 YFSETQ. V lost 1 base and J lost 5, with 15 bases in between. This CDR3 has 15 amino acids. CDR3 nucleotides: TGCGCCAGCAGCTTGCCGACGTTTATGTGGGAGACCCAGTACTTC. Its protein product is CASSLPTFMWETQYF.

The chain combines TRBV5-1 with TRBJ1-1; unclear D gene. Germline lookup yields CDR1 SGHRS and CDR2 YFSETQ. Trimming left V 0 bases short and J 1 base short, with 10 bases between. There are 15 residues in the CDR3. The CDR3 nucleotides are TGCGCCAGCAGCTTGGCCGGGCCGAAGAACACTGAAGCTTTCTTT. This gives the protein CASSLAGPKNTEAFF.

The CDR3 is CSVDGTGTSKSETQYF. CDR3 bases: TGCAGCGTTGATGGAACCGGGACTAGTAAATCGGAGACCCAGTACTTC. The chain couples TRBV29-1 to TRBJ2-5, with 8 bases fitting TRBD2. Losses at the gene ends were 3 bases for V and 5 bases for J; bases not matched to a gene: 14. This CDR3 has 16 residues. The germline V gene has CDR1 SQVTM and CDR2 ANQGSEA.

The rearrangement uses TRBV6-5 and TRBJ2-6; 11 bases fit TRBD1. Per the germline V gene, CDR1 is MNHEY and CDR2 is SVGAGI. CDR3 size: 19 residues. The J segment lost 0 bases and the V segment lost 2 bases, leaving 6 bases of the junction unmatched. The CDR3 sequence is CASSYPGTGGTSGANVLTF. For the CDR3, the DNA is TGTGCCAGCAGTTACCCCGGGACAGGGGGAACCTCTGGGGCCAACGTCCTGACTTTC.

The rearrangement joins TRBV29-1 to TRBJ2-5; perhaps TRBD2 as D (6 bases). V lost 7 bases and J lost 1, with 16 bases in between. Germline V gene lookup returns CDR1 SQVTM and CDR2 ANQGSEA. CDR3 size: 14 residues. This chain's CDR3 is CSATRGLGQETQYF. The CDR3 DNA is TGCAGCGCCACCCGGGGGTTGGGCCAAGAGACCCAGTACTTC.

The CDR3 loop is CAWRIGLSPLHF. The CDR3 DNA is TGTGCCTGGAGGATCGGACTATCACCCCTCCACTTT. V gene TRBV30 combines with J gene TRBJ1-6; no firm D call. V lost 3 bases and J lost 10, with 10 bases in between. Germline values: CDR1 GTSNPN, CDR2 SVGIG (reference sequence). The CDR3 extends over 12 amino acids. The variable domain in full, with the rest retrieved from reference TRBV30 and TRBJ1-6, is SQTIHQWPATLVQPVGSPLSLECTVEGTSNPNLYWYRQAAGRGLQLLFYSVGIGQISSEVPQNLSASRPQDRQFILSSKKLLLSDSGFYLCAWRIGLSPLHFGNGTRLTVT.

About this clonotype: This may stem from a read error, because a much larger clone lies one nucleotide away. V is TRBV11-3 and J is TRBJ2-6; no clear D. CDR1 and CDR2 (germline): SGHNT, YENEEA. The CDR3 consists of 16 residues. V was pared by 11 bases and J by 1 base, with 18 bases between. DNA of the CDR3: TGTGCCGGCTCAAGGTCGTCTCGTTCTGGGGCCAACGTCCTGACTTTC. This translates into CAGSRSSRSGANVLTF.

Turning to this clonotype: At one end the junction does not follow the germline gene, possibly because of a read error. This chain connects TRBV10-3 to TRBJ2-3; D not resolved. This CDR3 spans 11 amino acids. CDR1 ENHRY and CDR2 SYGVKD come from the germline V gene. CDR3 nucleotides: TGTGTCATCAGTAACACAGATACGCAGTATTTT. Residues: CVISNTDTQYF.

The chain recombines TRBV20-1 with TRBJ2-5; no clear D. V lost 0 bases and J 1 base, leaving 9 bases between the germline ends. The germline V gene has CDR1 DFQATT and CDR2 SNEGSKA (reference sequence). This CDR3 spans 14 amino acids. As DNA, the CDR3 is TGCAGTGCTAGAGATAGGAGATCCCAAGAGACCCAGTACTTC. This sequence encodes CSARDRRSQETQYF.

The V and J genes are TRBV9 and TRBJ1-1; D is perhaps TRBD1 (5 bases). The CDR3 spans 13 residues. Germline V lookup: CDR1 SGDLS, CDR2 YYNGEE. Trimming stripped 3 bases from V and 5 bases from J, with 11 bases between. CDR3 protein: CASSGRVGTEAFF. CDR3 DNA: TGTGCCAGCAGCGGCAGGGTGGGGACTGAAGCTTTCTTT.

The DNA for the CDR3 is TGTGCCAGCAGTTTATTCCTGAGGGCCGAGGCCAACGTCCTGACTTTC. Its protein is CASSLFLRAEANVLTF. V is TRBV28 and J is TRBJ2-6; tentative D call: TRBD2 (5 bases). The ends were cut back, 1 base at V and 6 bases at J, with 13 bases in the middle. Germline CDR1 is MDHEN and CDR2 is SYDVKM. CDR3 size: 16 residues.

This chain connects TRBV7-2 to TRBJ2-3, with 7 bases fitting TRBD2. V was pared by 2 bases and J by 4 bases, with 6 bases of the junction left unmatched. This CDR3 comprises 15 residues. In germline, CDR1 is SGHTA, CDR2 FQGNSA. CDR3 loop: CASSLLPGGSDTQYF. CDR3 nucleotide sequence: TGTGCCAGCAGCTTACTTCCGGGGGGATCAGATACGCAGTATTTT.

This clonotype was detected many times. The CDR3 coding sequence is TGTGCCAGCACCCCGAGGGCGACAGATTTTAATTCACCCCTCCACTTT. It encodes CASTPRATDFNSPLHF. The chain uses TRBV6-6 and TRBJ1-6; the D gene is possibly TRBD1 (5 bases). V shed 7 bases and J shed 6 bases, with 19 bases lying between them. In germline, CDR1 is MNHNY, CDR2 SVGAGI (reference sequence). The CDR3 has 16 residues.

The chain uses TRBV4-1 and TRBJ1-5; 7 bases line up with TRBD1. The V gene end was trimmed by 2 bases and the J gene end by 4 bases; junction bases not matched to a gene: 5. The germline CDR1 and CDR2 sequences are MGHRA and YSYEKL. There are 15 residues in the CDR3. CDR3 DNA: TGCGCCAGCAGCCAAAACCAGGGGGGGAATCAGCCCCAGCATTTT. Translation gives CASSQNQGGNQPQHF.

The chain is built from TRBV3-1 and TRBJ2-5; TRBD2 is a possible D gene (7 bases). Deletions cut 4 bases from V and 2 bases from J, with 14 bases between. Germline V gives CDR1 LGHDT, CDR2 YNNKEL (reference sequence). The CDR3 runs to 15 residues. This CDR3 reads CASSPRGGGQETQYF. CDR3 in DNA: TGTGCCAGCAGCCCCCGAGGGGGGGGGCAAGAGACCCAGTACTTC.

The rearrangement uses TRBV7-2 and TRBJ2-5; 10 nucleotides line up with TRBD2. The CDR3 consists of 15 residues. Germline V lookup: CDR1 SGHTA, CDR2 FQGNSA. Unmatched junction bases numbered 6, after V lost 4 bases and J lost 4 bases. CDR3 protein: CASSSPSGSGETQYF. Written as DNA, the CDR3 is TGTGCCAGCAGCTCACCTAGCGGGAGTGGAGAGACCCAGTACTTC. The entire variable domain, with the rest obtained from reference TRBV7-2 and TRBJ2-5, is as follows: GAGVSQSPSNKVTEKGKDVELRCDPISGHTALYWYRQSLGQGLEFLIYFQGNSAPDKSGLPSDRFSAERTGGSVSTLTIQRTQQEDSAVYLCASSSPSGSGETQYFGPGTRLLVL.

This chain uses TRBV5-1 with TRBJ2-7; the D gene could be TRBD1 or TRBD2 (5 bases each). Germline CDR1 and CDR2: SGHRS and YFSETQ. Trimming took 4 bases from V and 12 from J, leaving 20 bases between them. The CDR3 is 13 amino acids. The CDR3 spells CASSVGVQETLYF. CDR3 DNA sequence: TGCGCCAGCAGCGTGGGGGTTCAAGAGACCCTGTACTTC. Full variable domain (outside the CDR3, taken from reference TRBV5-1 and TRBJ2-7): KAGVTQTPRYLIKTRGQQVTLSCSPISGHRSVSWYQQTPGQGLQFLFEYFSETQRNKGNFPGRFSGRQFSNSRSEMNVSTLELGDSALYLCASSVGVQETLYFGPGTRLTVT.